These 9 T cell receptor beta chains share one sample of origin, sequenced in a study of regulatory T cells in long-lasting Graves disease. The time point denotes: persistent/refractory GD, antithyroid drugs over 5 years with positive TRAb. There was RNA extracted from PBMCs, and the TCR library was made from it. For TCR beta, libraries came from iRepertoire HTBI primers and Arm-PCR of CDR3 regions. Each CDR3 protein gets one entry after TCRdb re-called the multiplex PCR reads with MiXCR. This table has hundreds of thousands of distinct CDR3 sequences, around 30% appearing once. The starting material was peripheral blood mononuclear cells (PBMCs), obtained when the disease was refractory, from a patient treated with antithyroid drugs. Receptors originate from a female donor with Graves disease.

In its sample, this clonotype was seen many times. The V gene is TRBV6-2 or TRBV6-3, the J gene TRBJ1-2; a weak D match, TRBD1 (5 bases). The ends were cut back, 4 bases at V and 4 bases at J, with 10 bases in the middle. Looked up from germline, CDR1 is MNHEY and CDR2 is SVGEGT. The CDR3 has 13 amino acids. In nucleotides, the CDR3 is TGTGCCAGCAGTTCGGGACCGACCTATGGCTACACCTTC. Translating gives CASSSGPTYGYTF.

This clonotype was counted once. The rearrangement uses TRBV5-1 and TRBJ2-1; 9 nucleotides align to TRBD2. This CDR3 is built from 16 residues. From germline, CDR1 is SGHRS and CDR2 YFSETQ. V shed 4 bases and J 12 bases; nucleotides not matched to a gene: 17. The CDR3 loop reads CASSPGRTSATPAQFF. CDR3 nucleotides: TGCGCCAGCAGCCCCGGTAGGACTAGCGCTACCCCTGCGCAGTTCTTC.

The sample holds a few counts of this clonotype. This chain uses TRBV2 with TRBJ2-7; 12 bases fit TRBD2. The CDR3 covers 16 residues. With 7 bases clipped from V and 6 bases from J, the junction kept 13 bases outside the gene matches. The germline gives CDR1 SNHLY, CDR2 FYNNEI. The CDR3 region has the DNA TGTGCCAGCATCCATCAAGGACTAGCGGGACCCCTCGAGCAGTACTTC. Translated, it gives CASIHQGLAGPLEQYF. Full variable domain (outside the CDR3, taken from reference TRBV2 and TRBJ2-7): EPEVTQTPSHQVTQMGQEVILRCVPISNHLYFYWYRQILGQKVEFLVSFYNNEISEKSEIFDDQFSVERPDGSNFTLKIRSTKLEDSAMYFCASIHQGLAGPLEQYFGPGTRLTVT.

In its sample, this clonotype was seen a few times. The chain joins TRBV29-1 to TRBJ1-1; no definite D call. Trimming cost V 2 bases and J 0 bases, with 7 bases left between them. Germline loops: CDR1 SQVTM, CDR2 ANQGSEA. The CDR3 is 13 residues long. The DNA for the CDR3 is TGCAGCGTTGAACCCCGGATGAACACTGAAGCTTTCTTT. This translates into CSVEPRMNTEAFF.

This clonotype was seen repeatedly, ten times or more. This sequence joins TRBV12-3 or TRBV12-4 and TRBJ2-4; no clear D gene. V was shortened by 1 base and J by 3 bases, with 7 bases between the two germline ends. CDR3 length: 14 residues. CDR3 DNA sequence: TGTGCCAGCAGTTTAGGGCACCTCAAAAACATTCAGTACTTC. It translates to CASSLGHLKNIQYF.

The rearrangement links TRBV29-1 to TRBJ2-5; TRBD2 aligns across 9 bases. The trim removed 6 bases at V and 5 bases at J, leaving 10 bases unmatched. The CDR3 runs to 14 residues. Germline V gene sequence: CDR1 SQVTM, CDR2 ANQGSEA. The CDR3 sequence: CSVRIAGVGETQYF. As DNA, the CDR3 is TGCAGCGTGCGTATAGCGGGAGTGGGGGAGACCCAGTACTTC.

Ten or more counts support this clonotype. Here the CDR3 DNA reads TGTGCCAGCAGCACCGGACTAGCGGGGGCCTACGAGCAGTACTTC. As protein: CASSTGLAGAYEQYF. The chain carries TRBV11-2 and TRBJ2-7; 13 bases match TRBD2. J gave up 2 bases and V 5 bases, and 3 bases lay outside the gene matches. Germline V gene lookup returns CDR1 SGHAT and CDR2 FQNNGV. The CDR3 sequence is 15 residues long.

CDR3 protein: CASSRTGGGLLHF. The CDR3 region has the DNA TGCGCCAGCAGCCGAACAGGGGGCGGCCTCCTCCACTTT. The V gene is TRBV5-1, the J gene TRBJ1-6, with 9 bases identical to TRBD1. Germline V gene lookup returns CDR1 SGHRS and CDR2 YFSETQ. This CDR3 comprises 13 residues. V was pared by 4 bases and J by 15 bases, with 8 bases of the junction left unmatched. Based on the CDR3 plus reference TRBV5-1 and TRBJ1-6, the full variable domain is KAGVTQTPRYLIKTRGQQVTLSCSPISGHRSVSWYQQTPGQGLQFLFEYFSETQRNKGNFPGRFSGRQFSNSRSEMNVSTLELGDSALYLCASSRTGGGLLHFGNGTRLTVT.

The J gene is TRBJ1-1, the V gene TRBV2; D call uncertain. In germline, CDR1 is SNHLY, CDR2 FYNNEI. This CDR3 has 14 amino acids. The V end lost 4 bases, the J end lost 0 bases, and 9 bases lay between the germline ends. CDR3 DNA: TGTGCCAGCAGTGTCGGGTTCATGAACACTGAAGCTTTCTTT. Its protein is CASSVGFMNTEAFF.